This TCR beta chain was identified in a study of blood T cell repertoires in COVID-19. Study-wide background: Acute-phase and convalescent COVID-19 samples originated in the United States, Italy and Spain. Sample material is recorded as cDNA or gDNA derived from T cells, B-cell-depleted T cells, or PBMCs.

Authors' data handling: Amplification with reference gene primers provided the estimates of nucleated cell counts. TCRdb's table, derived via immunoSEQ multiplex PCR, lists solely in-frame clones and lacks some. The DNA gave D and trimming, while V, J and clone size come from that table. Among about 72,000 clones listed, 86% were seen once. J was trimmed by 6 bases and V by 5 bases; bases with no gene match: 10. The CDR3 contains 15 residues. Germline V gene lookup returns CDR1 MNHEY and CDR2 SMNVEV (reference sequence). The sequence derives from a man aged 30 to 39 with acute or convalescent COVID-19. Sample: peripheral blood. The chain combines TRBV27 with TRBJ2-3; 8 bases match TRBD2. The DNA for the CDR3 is TGTGCCAGCAGTCTCCGGGTAGCGGGATCGGATACGCAGTATTTT. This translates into CASSLRVAGSDTQYF.